This entry features one T cell receptor (beta chain) sequence. Germline CDR1 is MNHNY and CDR2 is SVGAGI (reference sequence). V trimming: 2 bases; J trimming: 1 base; junction bases outside the gene matches: 2. CDR3 length: 15 amino acids. The entry originates in a study of blood T cell repertoires in COVID-19. Study-wide context: COVID-19 samples, acute and convalescent, were from the United States, Italy and Spain. T cells, B-cell-depleted T cells, or PBMCs supplied cDNA or gDNA.

In the study's own analysis: Quantification of nucleated cells was approximated via reference gene primer amplification. Generated by immunoSEQ multiplex PCR, the TCRdb table keeps only in-frame clones and is missing some. For V, J and clone size, that table is used; D and trimming come from the DNA. The sample records 25,000 to 35,000 clones, over 90% being singletons. This sequence joins TRBV6-6 and TRBJ2-3; 8 bases are shared with TRBD1. Sequencing was performed on peripheral blood. The receptor was derived from a human donor in a cohort sampled during active COVID-19. CDR3 protein: CASSYDRGGTDTQYF. The CDR3 DNA is TGTGCCAGCAGTTACGACAGGGGTGGCACAGATACGCAGTATTTT.